The clone carrying this T cell receptor beta chain came up a few times. Its matching antigen is unknown. The source of the sample is a study of post-analysis software for immune sequencing data. Researchers reported that TCR beta cDNA libraries carried unique molecular identifiers. TCRdb processed the PCR reads anew with MiXCR; each CDR3 protein has one entry. The sample includes about 540,000 distinct CDR3 sequences, approximately 34% of them seen just once. The germline CDR1 and CDR2 sequences are SGHDT and YYEEEE. The CDR3 is 17 amino acids. The V end lost 1 base, the J end lost 0 bases, and 11 bases lay between the germline ends. Study findings and constraints: In patients, about 5 TRBV segments were more frequent than in controls, with TRBV5-6, TRBV5-1 and TRBV20-1 among them.

The sample taken for sequencing was blood. The clonotype comes from a girl aged 2 to 17 with multiple sclerosis. The chain combines TRBV5-6 with TRBJ2-6, with no clear D. Here the CDR3 reads CASSLLGSLSGANVLTF. The CDR3 DNA reads TGTGCCAGCAGCTTGCTGGGCAGCCTCTCTGGGGCCAACGTCCTGACTTTC.